The 8 T cell receptor beta chains given below trace back to one sample, sequenced in a study of T-cell reconstitution after alpha-beta-depleted transplantation in children. During its preparation, the TCRbeta library received unique molecular identifiers. From the PCR reads, TCRdb called clonotypes with MiXCR, one entry per CDR3 protein. The sample contains roughly 120,000 distinct CDR3 sequences, 10% of which appear only once. This sample comprised PBMCs from the stem cell graft donor, obtained from the stem cell graft. These TCRs come from a human donor who donated a stem cell graft to a child with acute lymphoblastic leukemia.

This clonotype showed up many times. The chain is built from TRBV5-1 and TRBJ2-3; D may correspond to TRBD1 or TRBD2 (5 bases each). The germline CDR1 and CDR2 sequences are SGHRS and YFSETQ. The CDR3 sequence is 14 residues long. V gave up 7 bases and J gave up 3 bases, with 15 bases separating them. CDR3 nucleotides: TGCGCCAGCGGCGGAGGACACCTAACAGATACGCAGTATTTT. Its translation: CASGGGHLTDTQYF.

This clonotype was seen ten or more times. The chain combines TRBV21-1 with TRBJ2-7; the table's D call of TRBD1 was not tested on the DNA. TRBV21-1 is labeled a pseudogene. The CDR3 loop spans 13 amino acids. The CDR3 DNA sequence: TGTGCCAGCGGTCGGCAGGGGGTGGGGGAGCAGTACTTC. This translates into CASGRQGVGEQYF.

In this sample, this clonotype turned up many times. This chain connects TRBV3-1 to TRBJ1-3; maybe TRBD1 (5 bases). Trimming took 1 base from V and 4 from J, leaving 17 bases between them. Germline-derived CDR1 and CDR2 are LGHDT and YNNKEL (reference sequence). The CDR3 sequence is 17 residues long. The DNA of the CDR3 is TGTGCCAGCAGCCAAGCAGGAGTGTTCAGGGCGGGAAACACCATATATTTT. Translation gives CASSQAGVFRAGNTIYF.

At least ten counts were recorded for this clonotype. J is TRBJ1-3 and V is TRBV6-5, with D unresolved. This CDR3 spans 12 amino acids. The V and J ends lost 6 bases and 4 bases respectively, with 7 bases between them. Germline lookup yields CDR1 MNHEY and CDR2 SVGAGI. For the CDR3, the DNA is TGTGCCAGCAGCCCCTCCGGAAACACCATATATTTT. This sequence encodes CASSPSGNTIYF.

This clonotype was counted ten times or more. This chain links TRBV4-3 with TRBJ1-6; unclear D gene. Trimming removed 1 base at V and 5 bases at J, with 15 bases between. The CDR3 runs 17 residues. The germline V gene encodes CDR1 LGHNA and CDR2 YSLEER. CDR3 coding DNA: TGCGCCAGCAGCCAAGGAAGTTGGGTTGAGGATAATTCACCCCTCCACTTT. It codes for CASSQGSWVEDNSPLHF.

This clonotype appeared many times. The chain couples TRBV12-3 or TRBV12-4 to TRBJ2-5; unclear D gene. Trimming removed 2 bases from V and 4 bases from J, with 8 bases in between. This CDR3 is 13 amino acids long. Written as DNA, the CDR3 is TGTGCCAGCAGTTTATTATTGGGAGAGACCCAGTACTTC. The encoded protein is CASSLLLGETQYF.

This clonotype was seen repeatedly, ten times or more. This chain joins TRBV20-1 and TRBJ2-1; tentatively, D is TRBD1 or TRBD2 (6 bases each). Germline-derived CDR1 and CDR2 are DFQATT and SNEGSKA (reference sequence). V was trimmed by 1 base and J by 7 bases, leaving 17 bases between them. This CDR3 has 15 residues. The CDR3 spells CSARAIRGVRNEQFF. The CDR3 coding sequence is TGCAGTGCTAGAGCTATAAGGGGGGTGCGTAATGAGCAGTTCTTC.

This clonotype was counted many times. The chain combines TRBV4-2 with TRBJ2-1; D is unresolved. V lost 0 bases, J lost 7 bases, and 4 bases lay in between. The germline CDR1 and CDR2 sequences are LGHNA and YNFKEQ. The CDR3 consists of 12 residues. CDR3 residues: CASSQDMNEQFF. CDR3 nucleotides: TGTGCCAGCAGCCAAGATATGAATGAGCAGTTCTTC.